The next 20 T cell receptor beta chains were all read from a single sample in a study of CXCR3-negative and CXCR3-positive naive CD8 T cells. Libraries were UMI-labeled 5' RACE TRB cDNA. TCRdb reanalyzed the 5' RACE reads and collapses them to one entry per CDR3 protein, without DNA. Its table records about 81,000 distinct CDR3 sequences. Sequencing was performed on naive CXCR3- CD8+ T cells from blood. Subset: CD45RO-CCR7+CD27+CD95- naive CD8+ T cells lacking CXCR3 (TNR3-). The receptors here all came from a human donor in good health. Some clones in this sample may be carry-over from other donors' samples.

The V call is TRBV19, the J call TRBJ2-1; TCRdb indicates TRBD2, and absent DNA this call remains unverified. The CDR3 consists of 18 residues. Germline V CDR1 and CDR2: LNHDA, SQIVND (reference sequence). This CDR3 reads CASSPSLAGFLSYNEQFF.

This rearrangement joins TRBV6-1 to TRBJ2-2; TCRdb proposes TRBD2, but this gene call is untestable without DNA. The CDR3 covers 17 residues. CDR1 is MNHNS, CDR2 SASEGT, per germline. The CDR3 loop is CASSDSLIAGGSGELFF.

The chain links TRBV29-1 to TRBJ2-1; without DNA, the TCRdb call of TRBD1 cannot be checked. The CDR3 totals 14 residues. Germline V gene data show CDR1 as SQVTM and CDR2 as ANQGSEA. The CDR3 spells CSVVDSHPFGEQFF.

The CDR3 region is CASSGDREYSYEQYF. This chain joins TRBV12-3 or TRBV12-4 and TRBJ2-7; the D call of TRBD1 rests on TCRdb alone, since no DNA is present to check it. The CDR3 consists of 15 residues.

V usage is TRBV7-3 and J usage is TRBJ2-1. The CDR3 contains 15 residues. Germline CDR1 is SGHTA and CDR2 is FQGTGA. This CDR3 is CASSLNSLLRDEQFF.

The rearrangement links TRBV12-3 or TRBV12-4 to TRBJ2-3. The CDR3 is 12 amino acids. CDR3 loop: CASTDGADTQYF.

The chain uses TRBV6-5 and TRBJ2-7; checking the TCRdb D call of TRBD1 is not possible without DNA. The length of the CDR3 is 15 residues. Germline V gives CDR1 MNHEY, CDR2 SVGAGI. CDR3 sequence reads: CASSKEQGVSYEQYF.

The chain employs TRBV4-1 and TRBJ1-1. The CDR3 covers 12 residues. CDR1 and CDR2 from the germline V gene are MGHRA and YSYEKL. The CDR3 protein is CASSQMRGLAFF.

V and J are TRBV7-9 and TRBJ2-7; TCRdb gives TRBD1 as the D gene, but with no DNA this cannot be confirmed. The CDR3 length is 12 residues. Germline-derived CDR1 and CDR2 are SEHNR and FQNEAQ (reference sequence). The CDR3 region is CASSLGGTGNHF.

This CDR3 is CASSYPAGTGFHEQYF. The chain combines TRBV7-9 with TRBJ2-7; TCRdb's assignment of TRBD1 cannot be checked, as there is no DNA. Germline V gene lookup returns CDR1 SEHNR and CDR2 FQNEAQ (reference sequence). The CDR3 is 16 amino acids.

The genes are TRBV4-3 and TRBJ2-3; TCRdb returns TRBD1, unconfirmable since there is no DNA. The CDR3 runs 15 residues. CDR1 LGHNA and CDR2 YSLEER come from the germline V gene. The CDR3 region is CASSQDSGGWDTQYF.

This chain connects TRBV7-2 to TRBJ2-7; lacking DNA, the TRBD2 call made by TCRdb goes unchecked. The CDR3 is made up of 15 amino acids. Germline V gene sequence: CDR1 SGHTA, CDR2 FQGNSA. The CDR3: CASSLAPGEGYEQYF.

The rearrangement joins TRBV6-2 or TRBV6-3 to TRBJ2-7. The CDR3 is 15 amino acids. The germline V gene has CDR1 MNHEY and CDR2 SVGEGT. The CDR3 is CASSLQAGSSYEQYF.

The CDR3 is CASSKVAGVNTDTQYF. This chain uses TRBV21-1 with TRBJ2-3; TCRdb proposes TRBD1, but this gene call is untestable without DNA. TRBV21-1 is given as a pseudogene. The CDR3 runs 16 residues.

The V gene is TRBV11-3, the J gene TRBJ1-1. The CDR3 length is 15 residues. Germline V gives CDR1 SGHNT, CDR2 YENEEA. The CDR3 sequence is CASTANAMTATEAFF.

V is TRBV7-2 and J is TRBJ2-3; no DNA is available, so the TRBD2 call from TCRdb remains unchecked. This CDR3 has 15 residues. CDR1 is SGHTA, CDR2 FQGNSA, per germline. The CDR3: CASSLVAGAADTQYF.

The rearrangement links TRBV14 to TRBJ2-7; TCRdb names TRBD1, which stays unverified in the absence of DNA. This CDR3 is built from 13 residues. Germline loops: CDR1 SGHDN, CDR2 FVKESK. The CDR3 loop reads CASSPFRGKEQYF.

The chain recombines TRBV6-4 with TRBJ2-1. Germline lookup yields CDR1 MRHNA and CDR2 SNTAGT. The CDR3 runs 13 residues. The CDR3 spells CASSDSWGNEQFF.

The chain recombines TRBV29-1 with TRBJ2-7. Germline CDR1 reads SQVTM; CDR2 reads ANQGSEA. The CDR3 has 15 amino acids. CDR3 loop: CSVELVSARPYEQYF.

This chain connects TRBV7-9 to TRBJ2-1; TCRdb's D call of TRBD1 is untestable without DNA. The germline V gene encodes CDR1 SEHNR and CDR2 FQNEAQ (reference sequence). The CDR3 spans 16 residues. The CDR3 sequence: CASSLMGQGAYNEQFF.